This TCR beta chain was found in a study of shared clonotypes between healthy human individuals. Study background: Three men and two women, aged 18 to 49, were donors. Per donor, three plates held CD4 naive cells, three held CD4 memory, two held CD8 naive and one held CD8 memory.

Generated by immunoSEQ multiplex PCR, the TCRdb table keeps only in-frame clones and is missing some. In the table there are approximately 2.1 million clones, just over 90% of which are singletons. The germline V gene encodes CDR1 SGHVS and CDR2 FNYEAQ. This CDR3 is 17 amino acids long. V lost 2 bases, J lost 1 base, and 14 bases lay in between. This clone was observed a few times. Material: naive CD4+ T cells from PBMCs. The subset was: CD45RA+ positively selected. The V gene is TRBV7-6, the J gene TRBJ2-2; D is unresolved. The receptor was isolated from a man aged 18-30 years in good health. Some clones in this sample may be carry-over from other donors' samples. The CDR3 DNA sequence: TGTGCCAGCAGCTTATATTCCAGACACGAGAACACCGGGGAGCTGTTTTTT. This translates into CASSLYSRHENTGELFF. Looking up the rest from reference TRBV7-6 and TRBJ2-2 gives the full variable domain: GAGVSQSPRYKVTKRGQDVALRCDPISGHVSLYWYRQALGQGPEFLTYFNYEAQQDKSGLPNDRFSAERPEGSISTLTIQRTEQRDSAMYRCASSLYSRHENTGELFFGEGSRLTVL.